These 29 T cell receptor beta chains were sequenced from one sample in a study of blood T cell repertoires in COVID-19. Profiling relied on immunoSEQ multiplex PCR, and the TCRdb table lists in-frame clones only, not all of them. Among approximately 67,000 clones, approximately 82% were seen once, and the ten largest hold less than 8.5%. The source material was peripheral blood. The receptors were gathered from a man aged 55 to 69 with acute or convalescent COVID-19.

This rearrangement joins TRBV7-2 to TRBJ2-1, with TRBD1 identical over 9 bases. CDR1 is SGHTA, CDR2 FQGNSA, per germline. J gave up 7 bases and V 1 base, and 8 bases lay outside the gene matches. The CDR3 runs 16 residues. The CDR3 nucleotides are TGTGCCAGCAGCTTAGGTGGGGGACAGGGTGGGAATGAGCAGTTCTTC. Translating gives CASSLGGGQGGNEQFF.

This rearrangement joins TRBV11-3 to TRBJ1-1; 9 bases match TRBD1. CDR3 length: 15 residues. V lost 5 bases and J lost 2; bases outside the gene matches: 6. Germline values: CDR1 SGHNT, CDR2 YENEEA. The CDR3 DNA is TGTGCCAGCAGCCGCCGGGACAGGGACAACACTGAAGCTTTCTTT. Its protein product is CASSRRDRDNTEAFF.

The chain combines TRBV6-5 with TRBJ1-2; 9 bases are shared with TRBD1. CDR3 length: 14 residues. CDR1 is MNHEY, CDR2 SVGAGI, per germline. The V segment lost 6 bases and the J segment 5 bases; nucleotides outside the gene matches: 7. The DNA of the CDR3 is TGTGCCAGCAGAAAAGACAGGGGGTGGTATGGCTACACCTTC. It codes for CASRKDRGWYGYTF.

CDR3 loop: CASSDLQGYNSPLHF. The CDR3 DNA reads TGTGCCAGTAGTGACTTACAGGGGTATAATTCACCCCTCCACTTT. The V call is TRBV19, the J call TRBJ1-6, with TRBD1 matching over 7 bases. The CDR3 length is 15 residues. Trimming took 5 bases from V and 4 from J; bases not matched to a gene: 5. The V gene's germline CDR1 is LNHDA and CDR2 SQIVND (reference sequence).

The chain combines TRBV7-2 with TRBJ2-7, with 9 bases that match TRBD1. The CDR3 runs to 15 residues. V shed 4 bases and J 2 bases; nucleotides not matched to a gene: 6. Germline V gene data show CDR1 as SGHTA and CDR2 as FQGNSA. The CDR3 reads CASSSSGTGPYEQYF. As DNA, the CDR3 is TGTGCCAGCAGCTCATCCGGGACAGGGCCCTACGAGCAGTACTTC.

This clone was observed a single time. The CDR3 sequence is CASSLAGGEGETQYF. The CDR3 DNA reads TGTGCCAGCAGCTTGGCAGGGGGCGAGGGAGAGACCCAGTACTTC. This rearrangement joins TRBV7-6 to TRBJ2-5; 8 bases agree with TRBD1. Germline V gene sequence: CDR1 SGHVS, CDR2 FNYEAQ. This CDR3 has 15 amino acids. The junction had 7 bases not matched to a gene; V was cut back by 3 bases and J by 4 bases.

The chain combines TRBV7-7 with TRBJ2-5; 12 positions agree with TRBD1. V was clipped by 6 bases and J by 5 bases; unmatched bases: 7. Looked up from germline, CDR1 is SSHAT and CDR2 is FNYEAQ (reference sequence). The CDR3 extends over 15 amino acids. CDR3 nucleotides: TGTGCCAGCAGTTTCGGGACAGGGGGCAGGGAGACCCAGTACTTC. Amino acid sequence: CASSFGTGGRETQYF.

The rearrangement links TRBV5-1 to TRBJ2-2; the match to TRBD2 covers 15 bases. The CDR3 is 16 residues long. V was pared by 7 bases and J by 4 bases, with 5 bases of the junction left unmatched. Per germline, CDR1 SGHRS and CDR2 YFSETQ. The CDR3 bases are TGCGCCAGCGGACTAGCGGGGGGGCCCGGCACCGGGGAGCTGTTTTTT. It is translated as CASGLAGGPGTGELFF.

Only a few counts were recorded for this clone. The CDR3 is CASSSRDRGRTNEKLFF. As DNA, the CDR3 is TGTGCCAGCAGCTCGAGGGACAGGGGGCGTACTAATGAAAAACTGTTTTTT. The gene calls are TRBV7-2 and TRBJ1-4; 12 positions agree with TRBD1. Losses at the gene ends were 4 bases for V and 2 bases for J; bases not matched to a gene: 5. The CDR3 extends over 17 amino acids. CDR1 SGHTA and CDR2 FQGNSA come from the germline V gene.

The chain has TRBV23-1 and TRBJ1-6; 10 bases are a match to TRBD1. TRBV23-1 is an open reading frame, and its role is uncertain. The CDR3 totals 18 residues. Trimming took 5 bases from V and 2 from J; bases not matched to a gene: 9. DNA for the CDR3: TGCGCCAGCAGTGCCCGGGGAGACAGGGGGCCCTATAATTCACCCCTCCACTTT. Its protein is CASSARGDRGPYNSPLHF.

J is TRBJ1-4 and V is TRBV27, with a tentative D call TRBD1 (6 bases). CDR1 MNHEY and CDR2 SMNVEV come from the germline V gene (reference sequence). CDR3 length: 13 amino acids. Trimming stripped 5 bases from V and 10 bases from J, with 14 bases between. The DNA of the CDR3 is TGTGCCAGCAGTCCTCCACAGGGCGCAAAACTGTTTTTT. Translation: CASSPPQGAKLFF. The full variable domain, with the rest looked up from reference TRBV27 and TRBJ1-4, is EAQVTQNPRYLITVTGKKLTVTCSQNMNHEYMSWYRQDPGLGLRQIYYSMNVEVTDKGDVPEGYKVSRKEKRNFPLILESPSPNQTSLYFCASSPPQGAKLFFGSGTQLSVL.

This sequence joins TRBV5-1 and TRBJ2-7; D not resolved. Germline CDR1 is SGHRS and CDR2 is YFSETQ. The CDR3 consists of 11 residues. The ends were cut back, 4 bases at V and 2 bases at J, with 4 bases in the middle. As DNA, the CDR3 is TGCGCCAGCAGCGCTACCTACGAGCAGTACTTC. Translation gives CASSATYEQYF.

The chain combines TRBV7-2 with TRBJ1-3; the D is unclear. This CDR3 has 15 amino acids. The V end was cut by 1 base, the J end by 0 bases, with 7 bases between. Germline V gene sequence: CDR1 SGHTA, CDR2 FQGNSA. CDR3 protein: CASSLVLSSGNTIYF. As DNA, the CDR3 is TGTGCCAGCAGCTTAGTTTTGAGCTCTGGAAACACCATATATTTT.

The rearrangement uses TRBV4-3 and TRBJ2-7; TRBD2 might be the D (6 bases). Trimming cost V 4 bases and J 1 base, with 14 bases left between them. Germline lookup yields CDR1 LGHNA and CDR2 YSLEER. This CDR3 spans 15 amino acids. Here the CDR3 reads CASSPRSAGSYEQYF. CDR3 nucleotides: TGCGCCAGCAGCCCGAGGAGTGCGGGGTCCTACGAGCAGTACTTC.

The CDR3: CASSYGQGVYNEQFF. CDR3 in DNA: TGTGCCAGCAGTTACGGGCAGGGGGTCTACAATGAGCAGTTCTTC. V and J are TRBV6-5 and TRBJ2-1, with 7 bases aligning to TRBD1. Germline lookup yields CDR1 MNHEY and CDR2 SVGAGI. The CDR3 consists of 15 residues. The V gene end was trimmed by 2 bases and the J gene end by 3 bases; junction bases not matched to a gene: 4.

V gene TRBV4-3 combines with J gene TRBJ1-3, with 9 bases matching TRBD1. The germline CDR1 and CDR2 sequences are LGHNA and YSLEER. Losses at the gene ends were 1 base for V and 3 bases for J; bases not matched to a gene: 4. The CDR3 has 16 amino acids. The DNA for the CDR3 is TGCGCCAGCAGCCAAGCGGGACAGGGCTATGGAAACACCATATATTTT. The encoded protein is CASSQAGQGYGNTIYF.

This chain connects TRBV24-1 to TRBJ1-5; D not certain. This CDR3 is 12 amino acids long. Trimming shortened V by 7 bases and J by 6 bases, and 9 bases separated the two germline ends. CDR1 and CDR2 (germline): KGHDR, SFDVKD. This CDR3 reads CATSGGAQPQHF. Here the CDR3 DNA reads TGTGCCACCAGCGGAGGAGCTCAGCCCCAGCATTTT.

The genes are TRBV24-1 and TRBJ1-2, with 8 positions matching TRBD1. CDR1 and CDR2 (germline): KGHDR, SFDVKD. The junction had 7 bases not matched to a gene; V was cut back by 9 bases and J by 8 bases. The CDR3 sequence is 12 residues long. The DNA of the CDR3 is TGTGCCACCGCGGACAGGGACGGCGGCTACACCTTC. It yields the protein CATADRDGGYTF.

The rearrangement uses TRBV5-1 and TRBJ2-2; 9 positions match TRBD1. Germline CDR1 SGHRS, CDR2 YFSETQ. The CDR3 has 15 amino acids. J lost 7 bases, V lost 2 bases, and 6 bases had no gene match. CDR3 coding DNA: TGCGCCAGCAGCTTAAAGACAGGGGGTAACGGGGAGCTGTTTTTT. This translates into CASSLKTGGNGELFF.

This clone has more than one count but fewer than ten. For the CDR3, the DNA is TGTGCCAGCAGTTACCCGGAGTACAATCAGCCCCAGCATTTT. Its protein is CASSYPEYNQPQHF. The chain links TRBV6-2 or TRBV6-3 to TRBJ1-5; no reliable D call. Trimming took off 2 bases at V and 3 bases at J, with 8 bases between the two ends. The CDR3 covers 14 residues. Germline lookup yields CDR1 MNHEY and CDR2 SVGEGT.

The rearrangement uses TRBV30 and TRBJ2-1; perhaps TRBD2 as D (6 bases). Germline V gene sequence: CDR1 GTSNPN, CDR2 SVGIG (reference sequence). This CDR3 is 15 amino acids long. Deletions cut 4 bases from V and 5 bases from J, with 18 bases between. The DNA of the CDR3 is TGTGCCTGGACCGCCTGGAGCGGGCCGAACAATGAGCAGTTCTTC. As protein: CAWTAWSGPNNEQFF.

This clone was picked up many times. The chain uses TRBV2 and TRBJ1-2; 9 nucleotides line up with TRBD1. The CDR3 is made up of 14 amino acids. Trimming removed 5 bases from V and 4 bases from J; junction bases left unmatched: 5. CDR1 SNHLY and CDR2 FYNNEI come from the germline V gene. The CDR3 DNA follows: TGTGCCAGCAGTCGGACAGGGGAGCCCTATGGCTACACCTTC. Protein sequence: CASSRTGEPYGYTF.

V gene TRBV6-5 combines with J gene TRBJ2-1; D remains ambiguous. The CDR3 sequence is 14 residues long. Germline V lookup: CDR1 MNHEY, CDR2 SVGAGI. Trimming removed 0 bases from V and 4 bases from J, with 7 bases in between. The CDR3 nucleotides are TGTGCCAGCAGTTACTCAGTTCAGTACAATGAGCAGTTCTTC. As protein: CASSYSVQYNEQFF.

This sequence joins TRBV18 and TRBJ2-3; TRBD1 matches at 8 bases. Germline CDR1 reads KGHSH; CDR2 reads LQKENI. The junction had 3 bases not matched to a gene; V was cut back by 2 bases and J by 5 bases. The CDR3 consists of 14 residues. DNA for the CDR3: TGTGCCAGCTCACCATCCACAGGGGGAGATACGCAGTATTTT. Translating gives CASSPSTGGDTQYF.

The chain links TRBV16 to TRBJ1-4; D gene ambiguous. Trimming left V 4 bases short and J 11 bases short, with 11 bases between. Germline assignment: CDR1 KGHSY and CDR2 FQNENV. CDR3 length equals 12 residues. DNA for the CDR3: TGTGCCAGCAGCCGTACGGGAGATAAACTGTTTTTT. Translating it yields CASSRTGDKLFF.

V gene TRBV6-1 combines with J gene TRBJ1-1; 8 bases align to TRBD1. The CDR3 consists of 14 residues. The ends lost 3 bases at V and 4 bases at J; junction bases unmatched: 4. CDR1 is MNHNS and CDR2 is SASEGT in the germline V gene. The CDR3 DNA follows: TGTGCCAGCAGTGACAGACAGGGGTCCACTGAAGCTTTCTTT. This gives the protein CASSDRQGSTEAFF.

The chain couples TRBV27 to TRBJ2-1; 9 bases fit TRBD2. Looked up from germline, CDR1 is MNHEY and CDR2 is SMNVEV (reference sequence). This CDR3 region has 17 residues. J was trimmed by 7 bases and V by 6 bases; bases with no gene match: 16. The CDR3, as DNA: TGTGCCAGCAGCCGAAGCCCCCGGGCTAGCGGGGTAAATGAGCAGTTCTTC. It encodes CASSRSPRASGVNEQFF.

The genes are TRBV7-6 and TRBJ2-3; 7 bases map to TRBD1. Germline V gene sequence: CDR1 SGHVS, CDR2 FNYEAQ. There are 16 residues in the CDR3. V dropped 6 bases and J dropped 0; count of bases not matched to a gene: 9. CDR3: CASSPRRGQSTDTQYF. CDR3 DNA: TGTGCCAGCAGTCCTCGTAGGGGGCAGAGCACAGATACGCAGTATTTT. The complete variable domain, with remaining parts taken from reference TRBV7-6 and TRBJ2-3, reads GAGVSQSPRYKVTKRGQDVALRCDPISGHVSLYWYRQALGQGPEFLTYFNYEAQQDKSGLPNDRFSAERPEGSISTLTIQRTEQRDSAMYRCASSPRRGQSTDTQYFGPGTRLTVL.

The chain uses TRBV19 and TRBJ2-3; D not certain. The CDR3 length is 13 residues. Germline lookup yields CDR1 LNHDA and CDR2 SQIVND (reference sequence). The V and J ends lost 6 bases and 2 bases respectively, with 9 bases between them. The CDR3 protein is CASSTEFTDTQYF. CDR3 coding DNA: TGTGCCAGTAGCACGGAGTTCACAGATACGCAGTATTTT.